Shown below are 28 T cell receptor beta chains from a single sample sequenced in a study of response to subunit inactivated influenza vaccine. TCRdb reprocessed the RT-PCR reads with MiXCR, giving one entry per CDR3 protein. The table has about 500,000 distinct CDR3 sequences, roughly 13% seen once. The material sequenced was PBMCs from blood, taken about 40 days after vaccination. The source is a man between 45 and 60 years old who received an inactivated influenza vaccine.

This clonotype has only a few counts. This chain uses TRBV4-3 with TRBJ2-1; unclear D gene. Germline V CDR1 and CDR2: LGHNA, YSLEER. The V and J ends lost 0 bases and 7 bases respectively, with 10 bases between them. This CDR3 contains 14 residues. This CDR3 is CASSQDWWGNEQFF. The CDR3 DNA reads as TGCGCCAGCAGCCAAGATTGGTGGGGAAATGAGCAGTTCTTC.

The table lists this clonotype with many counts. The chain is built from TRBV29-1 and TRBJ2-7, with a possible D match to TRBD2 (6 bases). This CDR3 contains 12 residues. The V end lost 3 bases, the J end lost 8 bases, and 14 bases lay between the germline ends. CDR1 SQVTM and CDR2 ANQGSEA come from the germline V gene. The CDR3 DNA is TGCAGCGTTGATACCGATGGCGGGAAGCAGTACTTC. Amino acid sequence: CSVDTDGGKQYF.

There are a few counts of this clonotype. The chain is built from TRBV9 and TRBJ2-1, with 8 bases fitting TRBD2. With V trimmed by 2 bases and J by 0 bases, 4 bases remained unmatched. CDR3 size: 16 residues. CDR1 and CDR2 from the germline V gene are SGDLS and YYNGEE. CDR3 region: CASSVGLAGSYNEQFF. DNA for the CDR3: TGTGCCAGCAGCGTTGGACTAGCAGGCTCCTACAATGAGCAGTTCTTC. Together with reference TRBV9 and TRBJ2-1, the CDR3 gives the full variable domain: DSGVTQTPKHLITATGQRVTLRCSPRSGDLSVYWYQQSLDQGLQFLIQYYNGEERAKGNILERFSAQQFPDLHSELNLSSLELGDSALYFCASSVGLAGSYNEQFFGPGTRLTVL.

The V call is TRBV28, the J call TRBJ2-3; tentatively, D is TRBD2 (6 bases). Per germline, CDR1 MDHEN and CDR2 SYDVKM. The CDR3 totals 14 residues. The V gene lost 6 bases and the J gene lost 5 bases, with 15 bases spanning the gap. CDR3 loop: CASSPGGREDTQYF. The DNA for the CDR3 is TGTGCCAGCAGCCCCGGAGGGCGCGAAGATACGCAGTATTTT.

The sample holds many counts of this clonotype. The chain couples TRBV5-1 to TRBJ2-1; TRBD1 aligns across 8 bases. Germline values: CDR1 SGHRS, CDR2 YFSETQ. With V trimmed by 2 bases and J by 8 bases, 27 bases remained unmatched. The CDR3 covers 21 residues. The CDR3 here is CASSFEMTGDLAGEPVDEQFF. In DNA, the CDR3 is TGCGCCAGCAGCTTTGAAATGACAGGGGATTTAGCTGGTGAACCGGTCGATGAGCAGTTCTTC.

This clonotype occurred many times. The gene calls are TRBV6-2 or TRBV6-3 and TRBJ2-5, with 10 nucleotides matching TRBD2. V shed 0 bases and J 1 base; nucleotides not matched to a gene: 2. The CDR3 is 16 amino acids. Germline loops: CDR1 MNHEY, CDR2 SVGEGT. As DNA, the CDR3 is TGTGCCAGCAGTTACTCGCTAGCGGGAGTCCAAGAGACCCAGTACTTC. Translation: CASSYSLAGVQETQYF.

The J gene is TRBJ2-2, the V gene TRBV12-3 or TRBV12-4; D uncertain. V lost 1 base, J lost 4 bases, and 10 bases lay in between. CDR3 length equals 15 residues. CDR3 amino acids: CASSLEGQITGELFF. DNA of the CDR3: TGTGCCAGCAGTTTAGAGGGTCAGATCACCGGGGAGCTGTTTTTT.

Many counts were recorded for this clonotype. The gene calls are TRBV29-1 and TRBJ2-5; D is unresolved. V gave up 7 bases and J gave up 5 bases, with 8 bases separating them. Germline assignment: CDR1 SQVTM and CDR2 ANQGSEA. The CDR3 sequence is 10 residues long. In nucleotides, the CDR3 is TGCAGCGCTCAAGGGGAGACCCAGTACTTC. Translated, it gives CSAQGETQYF. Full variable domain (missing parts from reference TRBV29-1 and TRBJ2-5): SAVISQKPSRDICQRGTSLTIQCQVDSQVTMMFWYRQQPGQSLTLIATANQGSEATYESGFVIDKFPISRPNLTFSTLTVSNMSPEDSSIYLCSAQGETQYFGPGTRLLVL.

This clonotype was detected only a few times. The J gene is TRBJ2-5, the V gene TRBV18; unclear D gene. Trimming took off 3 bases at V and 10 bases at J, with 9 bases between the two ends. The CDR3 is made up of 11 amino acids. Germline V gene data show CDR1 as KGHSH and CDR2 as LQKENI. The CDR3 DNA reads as TGTGCCAGCTCACCGGCCCAGGACCAGTACTTC. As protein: CASSPAQDQYF.

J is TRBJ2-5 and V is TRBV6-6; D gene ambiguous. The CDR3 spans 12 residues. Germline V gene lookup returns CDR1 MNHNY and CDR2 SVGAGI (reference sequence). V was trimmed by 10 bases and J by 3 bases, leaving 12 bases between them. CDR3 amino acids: CAIAARKETQYF. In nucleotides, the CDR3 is TGTGCCATAGCAGCTAGAAAAGAGACCCAGTACTTC.

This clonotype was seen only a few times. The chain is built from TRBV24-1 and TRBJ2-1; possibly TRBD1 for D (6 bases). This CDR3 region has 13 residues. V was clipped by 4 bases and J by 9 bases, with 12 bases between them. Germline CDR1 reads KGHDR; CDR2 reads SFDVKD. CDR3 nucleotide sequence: TGTGCCACCAGTGACCAAAACAGGGTTGAGCAGTTCTTC. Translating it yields CATSDQNRVEQFF.

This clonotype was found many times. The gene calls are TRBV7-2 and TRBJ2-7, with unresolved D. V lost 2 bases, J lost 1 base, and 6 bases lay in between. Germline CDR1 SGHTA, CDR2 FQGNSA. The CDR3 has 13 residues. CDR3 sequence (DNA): TGTGCCAGCAGCTTAAGCCAATCCTACGAGCAGTACTTC. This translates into CASSLSQSYEQYF.

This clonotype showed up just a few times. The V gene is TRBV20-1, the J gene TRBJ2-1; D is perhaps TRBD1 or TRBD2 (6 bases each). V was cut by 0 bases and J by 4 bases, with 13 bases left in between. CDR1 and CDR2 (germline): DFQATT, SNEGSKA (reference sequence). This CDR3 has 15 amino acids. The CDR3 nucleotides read TGCAGTGCTAGAGAAACAGGGAGGCGATACAATGAGCAGTTCTTC. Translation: CSARETGRRYNEQFF.

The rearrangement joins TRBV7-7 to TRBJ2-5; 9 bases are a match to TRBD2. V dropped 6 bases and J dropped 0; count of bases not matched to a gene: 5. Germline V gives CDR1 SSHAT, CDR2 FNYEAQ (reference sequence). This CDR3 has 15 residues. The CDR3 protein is CASSQTSGNQETQYF. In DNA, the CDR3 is TGTGCCAGCAGTCAGACTAGCGGCAACCAAGAGACCCAGTACTTC.

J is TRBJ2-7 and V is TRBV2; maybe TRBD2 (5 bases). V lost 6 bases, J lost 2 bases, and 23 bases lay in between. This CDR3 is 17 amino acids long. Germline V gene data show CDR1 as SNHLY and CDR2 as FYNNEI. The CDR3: CASRSSSGLRTAYEQYF. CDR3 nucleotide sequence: TGTGCCAGCAGATCGTCGTCAGGACTCCGAACGGCCTACGAGCAGTACTTC.

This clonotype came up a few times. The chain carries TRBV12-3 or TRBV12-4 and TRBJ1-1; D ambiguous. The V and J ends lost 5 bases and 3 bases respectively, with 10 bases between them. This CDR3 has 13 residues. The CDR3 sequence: CASSQAADTEAFF. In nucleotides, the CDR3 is TGTGCCAGCAGTCAGGCGGCGGACACTGAAGCTTTCTTT.

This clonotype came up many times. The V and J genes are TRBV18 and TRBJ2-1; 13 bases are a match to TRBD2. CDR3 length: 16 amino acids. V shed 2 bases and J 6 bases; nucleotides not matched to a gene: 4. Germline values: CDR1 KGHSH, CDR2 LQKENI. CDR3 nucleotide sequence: TGTGCCAGCTCACCAGGACTAGCGGGAGTGAGCAATGAGCAGTTCTTC. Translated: CASSPGLAGVSNEQFF.

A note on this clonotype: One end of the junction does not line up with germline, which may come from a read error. The CDR3 loop is CSARGLDGTDTQYF. The CDR3 DNA reads TGCAGTGCCAGAGGACTAGACGGCACAGATACGCAGTATTTT. The chain couples TRBV20-1 to TRBJ2-3; TRBD2 aligns across 7 bases. CDR1 is DFQATT and CDR2 is SNEGSKA in the germline V gene (reference sequence). The CDR3 is made up of 14 amino acids.

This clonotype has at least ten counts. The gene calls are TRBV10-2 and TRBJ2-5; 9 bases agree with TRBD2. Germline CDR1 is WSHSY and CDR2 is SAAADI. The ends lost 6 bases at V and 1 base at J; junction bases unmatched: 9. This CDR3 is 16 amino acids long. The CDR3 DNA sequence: TGCGCCAGCAGGAAGGTTTCTAGCGGGGCCCAAGAGACCCAGTACTTC. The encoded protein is CASRKVSSGAQETQYF.

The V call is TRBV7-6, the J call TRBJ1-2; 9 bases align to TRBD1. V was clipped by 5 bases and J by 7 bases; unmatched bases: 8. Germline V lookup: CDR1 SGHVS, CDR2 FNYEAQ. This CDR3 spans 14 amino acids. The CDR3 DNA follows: TGTGCCAGCAGCCTCCAAGGGACAGGGACTGGCTACACCTTC. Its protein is CASSLQGTGTGYTF.

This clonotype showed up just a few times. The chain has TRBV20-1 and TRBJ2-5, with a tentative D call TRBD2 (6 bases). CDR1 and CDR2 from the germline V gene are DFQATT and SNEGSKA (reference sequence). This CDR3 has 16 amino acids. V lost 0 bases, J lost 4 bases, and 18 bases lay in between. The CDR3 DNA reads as TGCAGTGCTAGAGAGGGCGGGACTTTCAAGGGAGAGACCCAGTACTTC. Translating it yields CSAREGGTFKGETQYF.

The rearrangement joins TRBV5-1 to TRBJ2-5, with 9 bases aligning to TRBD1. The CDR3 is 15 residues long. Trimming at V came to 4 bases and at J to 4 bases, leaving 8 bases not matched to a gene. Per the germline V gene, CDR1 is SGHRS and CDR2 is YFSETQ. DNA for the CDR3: TGCGCCAGCAGCATAACAGGGGGCCGCCTAGAGACCCAGTACTTC. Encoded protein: CASSITGGRLETQYF.

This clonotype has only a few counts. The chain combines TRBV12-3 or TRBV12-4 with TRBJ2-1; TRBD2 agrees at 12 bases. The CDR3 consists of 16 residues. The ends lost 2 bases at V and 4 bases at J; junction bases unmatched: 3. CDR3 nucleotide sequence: TGTGCCAGCAGTTTAATGGGGACTAGCGGGTACAATGAGCAGTTCTTC. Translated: CASSLMGTSGYNEQFF.

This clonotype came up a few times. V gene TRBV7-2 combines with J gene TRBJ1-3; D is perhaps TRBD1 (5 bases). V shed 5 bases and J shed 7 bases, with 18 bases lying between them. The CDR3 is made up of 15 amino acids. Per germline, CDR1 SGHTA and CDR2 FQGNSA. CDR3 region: CASSRRQGALNTIYF. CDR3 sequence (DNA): TGTGCCAGCAGCCGCCGTCAGGGAGCACTGAACACCATATATTTT.

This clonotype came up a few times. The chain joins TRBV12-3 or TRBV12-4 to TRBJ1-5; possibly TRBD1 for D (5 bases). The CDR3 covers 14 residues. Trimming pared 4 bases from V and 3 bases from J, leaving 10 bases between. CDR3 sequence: CASSSGGFNQPQHF. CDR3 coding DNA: TGTGCCAGCAGTTCTGGGGGGTTCAATCAGCCCCAGCATTTT.

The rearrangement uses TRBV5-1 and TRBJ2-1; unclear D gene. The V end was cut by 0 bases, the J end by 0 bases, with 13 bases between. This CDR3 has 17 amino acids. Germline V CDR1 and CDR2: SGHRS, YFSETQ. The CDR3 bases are TGCGCCAGCAGCTTGGGGGGTCCATCGAGCTCCTACAATGAGCAGTTCTTC. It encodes CASSLGGPSSSYNEQFF.

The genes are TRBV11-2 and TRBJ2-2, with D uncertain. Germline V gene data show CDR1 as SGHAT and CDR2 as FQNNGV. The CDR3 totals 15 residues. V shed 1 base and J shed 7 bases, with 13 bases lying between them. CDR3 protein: CASSLGPTPGGELFF. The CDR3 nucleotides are TGTGCCAGCAGCTTAGGTCCCACTCCGGGCGGGGAGCTGTTTTTT.

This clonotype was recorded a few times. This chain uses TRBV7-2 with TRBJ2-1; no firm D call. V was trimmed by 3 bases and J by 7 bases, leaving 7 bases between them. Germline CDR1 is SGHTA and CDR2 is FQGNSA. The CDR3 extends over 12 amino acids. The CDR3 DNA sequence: TGTGCCAGCAGCTTTCTAAGGAATGAGCAGTTCTTC. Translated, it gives CASSFLRNEQFF.